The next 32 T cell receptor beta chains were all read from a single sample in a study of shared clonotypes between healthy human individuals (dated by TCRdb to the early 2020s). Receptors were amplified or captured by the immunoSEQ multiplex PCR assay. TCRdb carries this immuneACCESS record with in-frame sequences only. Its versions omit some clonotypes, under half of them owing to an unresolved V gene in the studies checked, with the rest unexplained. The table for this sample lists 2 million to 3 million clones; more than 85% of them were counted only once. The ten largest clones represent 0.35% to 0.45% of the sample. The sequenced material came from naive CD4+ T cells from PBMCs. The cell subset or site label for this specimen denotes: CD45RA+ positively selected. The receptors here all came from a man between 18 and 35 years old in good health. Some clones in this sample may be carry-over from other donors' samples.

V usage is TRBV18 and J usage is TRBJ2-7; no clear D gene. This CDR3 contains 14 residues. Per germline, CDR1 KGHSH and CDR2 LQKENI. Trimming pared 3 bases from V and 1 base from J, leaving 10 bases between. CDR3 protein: CASSPAQSSYEQYF. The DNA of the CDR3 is TGTGCCAGCTCACCGGCACAATCATCCTACGAGCAGTACTTC.

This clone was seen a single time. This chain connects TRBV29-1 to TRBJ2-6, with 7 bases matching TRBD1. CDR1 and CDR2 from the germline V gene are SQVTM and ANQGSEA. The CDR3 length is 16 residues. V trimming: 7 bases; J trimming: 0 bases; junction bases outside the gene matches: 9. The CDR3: CSATTGSFSGANVLTF. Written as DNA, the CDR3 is TGCAGCGCCACGACAGGGTCCTTCTCTGGGGCCAACGTCCTGACTTTC.

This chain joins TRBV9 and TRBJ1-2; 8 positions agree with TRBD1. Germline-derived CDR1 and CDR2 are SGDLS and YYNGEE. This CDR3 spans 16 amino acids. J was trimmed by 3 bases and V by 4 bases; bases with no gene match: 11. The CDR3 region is CASSPRTGLLDYGYTF. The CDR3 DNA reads TGTGCCAGCAGCCCCCGGACAGGGCTTTTGGACTATGGCTACACCTTC.

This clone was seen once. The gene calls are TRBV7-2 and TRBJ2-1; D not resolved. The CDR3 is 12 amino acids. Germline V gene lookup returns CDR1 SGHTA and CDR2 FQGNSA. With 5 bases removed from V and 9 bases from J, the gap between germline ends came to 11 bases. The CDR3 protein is CASSKKRTEQFF. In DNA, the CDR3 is TGTGCCAGCAGCAAAAAACGGACTGAGCAGTTCTTC.

CDR3 region: CASTRGGAGSNNEQFF. For the CDR3, the DNA is TGTGCCAGCACCCGAGGCGGCGCGGGGTCTAACAATGAGCAGTTCTTC. V and J are TRBV6-6 and TRBJ2-1, with D possibly TRBD2 on 6 matching bases. The CDR3 is 16 residues long. V lost 7 bases and J lost 5, with 21 bases in between. CDR1 is MNHNY and CDR2 is SVGAGI in the germline V gene (reference sequence).

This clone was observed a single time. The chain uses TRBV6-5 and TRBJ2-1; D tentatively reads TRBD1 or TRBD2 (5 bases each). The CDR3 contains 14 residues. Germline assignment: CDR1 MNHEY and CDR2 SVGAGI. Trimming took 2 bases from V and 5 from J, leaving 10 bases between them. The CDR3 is CASSYLGTDNEQFF. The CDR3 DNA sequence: TGTGCCAGCAGTTACCTCGGGACGGACAATGAGCAGTTCTTC.

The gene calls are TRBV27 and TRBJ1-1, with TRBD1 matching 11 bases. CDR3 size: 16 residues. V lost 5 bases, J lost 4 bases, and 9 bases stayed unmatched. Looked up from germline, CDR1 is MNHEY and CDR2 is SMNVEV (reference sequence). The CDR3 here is CASSPGQGGVGTEAFF. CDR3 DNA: TGTGCCAGCAGTCCGGGACAGGGGGGGGTGGGCACTGAAGCTTTCTTT.

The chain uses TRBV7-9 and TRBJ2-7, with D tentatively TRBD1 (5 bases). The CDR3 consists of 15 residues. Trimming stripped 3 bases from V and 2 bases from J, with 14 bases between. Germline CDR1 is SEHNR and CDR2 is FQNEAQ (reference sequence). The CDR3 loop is CASSFGGKGTYEQYF. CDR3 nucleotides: TGTGCCAGCAGCTTCGGCGGTAAGGGGACCTACGAGCAGTACTTC. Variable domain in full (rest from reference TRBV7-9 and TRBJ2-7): DTGVSQNPRHKITKRGQNVTFRCDPISEHNRLYWYRQTLGQGPEFLTYFQNEAQLEKSRLLSDRFSAERPKGSFSTLEIQRTEQGDSAMYLCASSFGGKGTYEQYFGPGTRLTVT.

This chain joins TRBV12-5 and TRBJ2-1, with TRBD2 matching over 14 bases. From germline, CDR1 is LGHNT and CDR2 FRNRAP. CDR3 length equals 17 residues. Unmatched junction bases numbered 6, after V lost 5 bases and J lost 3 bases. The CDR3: CASGPGTSGGYYNEQFF. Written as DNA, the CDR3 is TGTGCTAGTGGTCCAGGGACTAGCGGGGGCTACTACAATGAGCAGTTCTTC. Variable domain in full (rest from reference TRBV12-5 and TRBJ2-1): DARVTQTPRHKVTEMGQEVTMRCQPILGHNTVFWYRQTMMQGLELLAYFRNRAPLDDSGMPKDRFSAEMPDATLATLKIQPSEPRDSAVYFCASGPGTSGGYYNEQFFGPGTRLTVL.

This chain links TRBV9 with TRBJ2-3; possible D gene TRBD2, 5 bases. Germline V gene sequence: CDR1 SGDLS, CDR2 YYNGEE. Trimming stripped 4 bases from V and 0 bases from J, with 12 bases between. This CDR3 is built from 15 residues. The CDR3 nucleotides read TGTGCCAGCAGCCGCCTTAGCGAGAGCACAGATACGCAGTATTTT. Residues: CASSRLSESTDTQYF.

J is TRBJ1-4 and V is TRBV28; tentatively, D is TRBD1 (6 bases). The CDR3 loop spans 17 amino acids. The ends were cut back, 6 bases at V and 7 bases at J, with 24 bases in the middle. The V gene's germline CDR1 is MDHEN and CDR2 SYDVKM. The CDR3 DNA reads TGTGCCAGCAGATTGTTGGGGGGGCTTTTGGTTGGTGAAAAACTGTTTTTT. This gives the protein CASRLLGGLLVGEKLFF.

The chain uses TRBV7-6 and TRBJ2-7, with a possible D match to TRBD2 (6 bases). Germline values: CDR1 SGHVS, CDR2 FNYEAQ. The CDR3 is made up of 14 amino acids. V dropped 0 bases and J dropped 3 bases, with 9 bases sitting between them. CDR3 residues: CASSLAPTSYEQYF. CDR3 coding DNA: TGTGCCAGCAGCTTAGCGCCGACTAGCTACGAGCAGTACTTC.

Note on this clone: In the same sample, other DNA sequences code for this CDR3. CDR3 in amino acids: CASSRDRDQPQHF. CDR3 DNA sequence: TGTGCCAGTTCCCGGGACAGGGATCAGCCCCAGCATTTT. The chain recombines TRBV19 with TRBJ1-5; TRBD1 matches at 9 bases. The germline V gene has CDR1 LNHDA and CDR2 SQIVND (reference sequence). J gave up 5 bases and V 8 bases, and 4 bases lay outside the gene matches. This CDR3 is 13 amino acids long.

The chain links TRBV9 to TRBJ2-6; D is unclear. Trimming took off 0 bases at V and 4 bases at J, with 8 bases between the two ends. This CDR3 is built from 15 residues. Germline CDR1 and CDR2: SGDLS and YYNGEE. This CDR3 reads CASSVEAVGANVLTF. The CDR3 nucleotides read TGTGCCAGCAGCGTAGAGGCTGTGGGGGCCAACGTCCTGACTTTC. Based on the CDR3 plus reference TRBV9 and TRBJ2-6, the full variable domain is DSGVTQTPKHLITATGQRVTLRCSPRSGDLSVYWYQQSLDQGLQFLIQYYNGEERAKGNILERFSAQQFPDLHSELNLSSLELGDSALYFCASSVEAVGANVLTFGAGSRLTVL.

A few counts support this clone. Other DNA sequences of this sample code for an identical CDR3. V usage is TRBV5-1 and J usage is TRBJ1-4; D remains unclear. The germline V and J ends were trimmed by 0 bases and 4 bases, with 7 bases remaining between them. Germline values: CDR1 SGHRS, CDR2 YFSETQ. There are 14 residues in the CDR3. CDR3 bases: TGCGCCAGCAGCTTGGGGGCGGGTAATGAAAAACTGTTTTTT. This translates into CASSLGAGNEKLFF.

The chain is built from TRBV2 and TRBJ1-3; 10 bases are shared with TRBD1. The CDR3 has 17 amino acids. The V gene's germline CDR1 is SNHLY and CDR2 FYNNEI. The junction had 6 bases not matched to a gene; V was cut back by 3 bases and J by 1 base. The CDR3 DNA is TGTGCCAGCAGTGAGAGGACAGGGGGGACGTCTGGAAACACCATATATTTT. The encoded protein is CASSERTGGTSGNTIYF.

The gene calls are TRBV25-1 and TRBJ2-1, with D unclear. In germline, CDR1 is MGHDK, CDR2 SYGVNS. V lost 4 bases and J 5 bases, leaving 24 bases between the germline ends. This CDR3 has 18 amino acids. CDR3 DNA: TGTGCCAGCAGTGCGGCCTTGAGTGGTGTACCATTGGACAATGAGCAGTTCTTC. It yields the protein CASSAALSGVPLDNEQFF.

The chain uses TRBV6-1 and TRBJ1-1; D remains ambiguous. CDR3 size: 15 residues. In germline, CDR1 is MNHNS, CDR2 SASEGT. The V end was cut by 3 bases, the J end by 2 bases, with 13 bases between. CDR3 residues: CASSDLGGGNTEAFF. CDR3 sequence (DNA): TGTGCCAGCAGTGACTTGGGCGGAGGAAACACTGAAGCTTTCTTT.

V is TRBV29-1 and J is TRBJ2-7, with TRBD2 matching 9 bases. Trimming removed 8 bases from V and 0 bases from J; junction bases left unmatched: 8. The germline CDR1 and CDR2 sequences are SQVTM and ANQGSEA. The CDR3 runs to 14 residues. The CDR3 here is CSTRTSESSYEQYF. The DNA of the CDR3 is TGCAGCACGCGGACTAGCGAGAGCTCCTACGAGCAGTACTTC.

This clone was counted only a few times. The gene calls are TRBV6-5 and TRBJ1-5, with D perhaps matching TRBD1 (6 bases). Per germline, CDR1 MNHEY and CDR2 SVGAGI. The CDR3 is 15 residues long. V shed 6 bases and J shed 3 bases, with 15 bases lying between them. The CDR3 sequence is CASRINRAANQPQHF. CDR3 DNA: TGTGCCAGCAGAATCAACAGGGCTGCCAATCAGCCCCAGCATTTT.

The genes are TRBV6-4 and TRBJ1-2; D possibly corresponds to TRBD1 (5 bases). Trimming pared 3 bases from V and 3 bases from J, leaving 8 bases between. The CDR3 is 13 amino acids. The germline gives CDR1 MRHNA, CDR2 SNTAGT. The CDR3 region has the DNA TGTGCCAGCAGTGAGCAGGGTGACTATGGCTACACCTTC. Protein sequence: CASSEQGDYGYTF.

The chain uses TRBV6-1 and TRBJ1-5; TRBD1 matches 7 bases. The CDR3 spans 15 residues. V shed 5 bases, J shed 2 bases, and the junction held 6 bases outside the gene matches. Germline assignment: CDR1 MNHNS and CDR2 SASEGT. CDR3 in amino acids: CASSLQGVGNQPQHF. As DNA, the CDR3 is TGTGCCAGCAGTCTCCAGGGGGTGGGCAATCAGCCCCAGCATTTT.

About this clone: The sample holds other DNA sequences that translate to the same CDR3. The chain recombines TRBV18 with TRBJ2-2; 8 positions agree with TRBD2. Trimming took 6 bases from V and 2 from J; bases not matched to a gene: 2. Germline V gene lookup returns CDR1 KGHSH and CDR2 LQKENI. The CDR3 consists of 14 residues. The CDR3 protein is CASSREGNTGELFF. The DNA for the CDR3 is TGTGCCAGCTCCCGGGAGGGAAACACCGGGGAGCTGTTTTTT. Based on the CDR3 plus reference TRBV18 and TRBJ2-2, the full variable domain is NAGVMQNPRHLVRRRGQEARLRCSPMKGHSHVYWYRQLPEEGLKFMVYLQKENIIDESGMPKERFSAEFPKEGPSILRIQQVVRGDSAAYFCASSREGNTGELFFGEGSRLTVL.

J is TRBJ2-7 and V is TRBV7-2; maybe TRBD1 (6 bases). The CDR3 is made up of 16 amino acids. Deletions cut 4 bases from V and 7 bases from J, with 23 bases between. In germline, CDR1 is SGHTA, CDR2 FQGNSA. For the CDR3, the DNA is TGTGCCAGCAGCTCCCGGCCAGTAACAGGGACAAGGGAGCAGTACTTC. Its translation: CASSSRPVTGTREQYF.

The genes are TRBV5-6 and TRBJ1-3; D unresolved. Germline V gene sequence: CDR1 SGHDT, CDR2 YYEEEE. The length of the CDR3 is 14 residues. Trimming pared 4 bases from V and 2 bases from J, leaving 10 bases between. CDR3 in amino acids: CASSERDAGNTIYF. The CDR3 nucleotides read TGTGCCAGCAGCGAGAGGGATGCTGGAAACACCATATATTTT.

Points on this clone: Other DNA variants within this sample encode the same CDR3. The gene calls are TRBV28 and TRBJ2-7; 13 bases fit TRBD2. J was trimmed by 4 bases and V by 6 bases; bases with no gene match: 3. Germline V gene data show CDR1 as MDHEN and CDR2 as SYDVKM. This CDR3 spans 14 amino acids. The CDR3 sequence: CASSPTSGRYEQYF. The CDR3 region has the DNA TGTGCCAGCAGCCCGACTAGCGGGAGGTACGAGCAGTACTTC. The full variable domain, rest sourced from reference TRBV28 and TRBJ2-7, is DVKVTQSSRYLVKRTGEKVFLECVQDMDHENMFWYRQDPGLGLRLIYFSYDVKMKEKGDIPEGYSVSREKKERFSLILESASTNQTSMYLCASSPTSGRYEQYFGPGTRLTVT.

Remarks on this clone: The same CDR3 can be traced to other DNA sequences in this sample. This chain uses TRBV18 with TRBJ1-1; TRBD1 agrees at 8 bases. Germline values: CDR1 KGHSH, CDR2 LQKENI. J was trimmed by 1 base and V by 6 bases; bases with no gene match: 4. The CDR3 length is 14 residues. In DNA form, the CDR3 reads TGTGCCAGCTCGCCCGACAGGGGGAACACTGAAGCTTTCTTT. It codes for CASSPDRGNTEAFF.

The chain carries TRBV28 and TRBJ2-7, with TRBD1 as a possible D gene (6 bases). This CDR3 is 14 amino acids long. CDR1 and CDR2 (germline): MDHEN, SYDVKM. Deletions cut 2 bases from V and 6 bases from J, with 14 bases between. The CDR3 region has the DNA TGTGCCAGCAGTTTAAAAACATCAGGGGTCGAGCAGTACTTC. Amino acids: CASSLKTSGVEQYF.

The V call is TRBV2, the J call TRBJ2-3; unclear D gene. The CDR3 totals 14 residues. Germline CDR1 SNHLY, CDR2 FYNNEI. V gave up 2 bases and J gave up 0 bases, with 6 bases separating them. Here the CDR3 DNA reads TGTGCCAGCAGTGAACAACTTAGCACAGATACGCAGTATTTT. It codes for CASSEQLSTDTQYF. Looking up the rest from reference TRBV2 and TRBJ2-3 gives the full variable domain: EPEVTQTPSHQVTQMGQEVILRCVPISNHLYFYWYRQILGQKVEFLVSFYNNEISEKSEIFDDQFSVERPDGSNFTLKIRSTKLEDSAMYFCASSEQLSTDTQYFGPGTRLTVL.

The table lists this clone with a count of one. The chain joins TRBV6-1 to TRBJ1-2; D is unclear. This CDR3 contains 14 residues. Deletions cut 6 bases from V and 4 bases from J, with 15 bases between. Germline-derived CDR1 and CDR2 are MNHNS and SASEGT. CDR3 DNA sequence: TGTGCCAGCAGCGAGCGTGGCAGTGCCTATGGCTACACCTTC. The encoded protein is CASSERGSAYGYTF.

CDR3 nucleotides: TGTGCCAGCTTTCGGGGAGGGGGCACTGAAGCTTTCTTT. Amino acid sequence: CASFRGGGTEAFF. V usage is TRBV7-9 and J usage is TRBJ1-1, with TRBD1 as a possible D gene (6 bases). V gave up 8 bases and J gave up 4 bases, with 14 bases separating them. Germline V CDR1 and CDR2: SEHNR, FQNEAQ (reference sequence). The CDR3 length is 13 residues.

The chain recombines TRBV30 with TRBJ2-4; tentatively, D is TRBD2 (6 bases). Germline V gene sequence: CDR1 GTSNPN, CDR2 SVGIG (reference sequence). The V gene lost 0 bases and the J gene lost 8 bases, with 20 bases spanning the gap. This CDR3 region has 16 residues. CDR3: CAWSVDPRAGTYIQYF. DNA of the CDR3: TGTGCCTGGAGTGTTGACCCCCGGGCGGGAACTTACATTCAGTACTTC.